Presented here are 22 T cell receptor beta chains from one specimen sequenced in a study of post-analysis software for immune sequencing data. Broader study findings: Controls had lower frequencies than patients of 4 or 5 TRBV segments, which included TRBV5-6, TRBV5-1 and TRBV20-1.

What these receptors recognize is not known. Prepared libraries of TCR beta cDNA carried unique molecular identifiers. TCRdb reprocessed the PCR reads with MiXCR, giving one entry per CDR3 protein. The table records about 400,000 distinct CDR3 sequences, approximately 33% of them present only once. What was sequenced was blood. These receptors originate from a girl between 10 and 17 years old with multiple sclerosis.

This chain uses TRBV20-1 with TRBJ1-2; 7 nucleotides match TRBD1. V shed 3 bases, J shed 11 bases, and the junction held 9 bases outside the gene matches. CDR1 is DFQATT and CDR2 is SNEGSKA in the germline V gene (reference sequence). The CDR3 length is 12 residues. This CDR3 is CSASDRVNPYTF. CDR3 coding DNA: TGCAGTGCTAGTGACAGGGTTAACCCATACACCTTC.

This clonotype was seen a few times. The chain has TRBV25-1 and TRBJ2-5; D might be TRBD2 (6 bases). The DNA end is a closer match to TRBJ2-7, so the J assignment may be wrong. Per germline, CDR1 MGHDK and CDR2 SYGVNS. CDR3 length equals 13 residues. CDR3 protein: CASSEWGVHEQYF. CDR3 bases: TGTGCCAGCAGTGAATGGGGGGTCCACGAGCAGTACTTC.

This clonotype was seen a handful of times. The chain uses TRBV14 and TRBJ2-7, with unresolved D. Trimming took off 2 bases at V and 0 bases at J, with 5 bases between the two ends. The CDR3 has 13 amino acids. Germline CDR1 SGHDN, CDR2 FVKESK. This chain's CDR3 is CASSQWDSYEQYF. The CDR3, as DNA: TGTGCCAGCAGCCAATGGGACTCCTACGAGCAGTACTTC.

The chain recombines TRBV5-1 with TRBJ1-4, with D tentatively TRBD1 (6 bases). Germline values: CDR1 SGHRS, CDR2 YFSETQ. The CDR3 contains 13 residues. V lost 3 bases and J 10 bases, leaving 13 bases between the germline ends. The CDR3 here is CASSSGASGKLFF. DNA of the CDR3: TGCGCCAGCAGCTCAGGGGCGTCGGGAAAACTGTTTTTT.

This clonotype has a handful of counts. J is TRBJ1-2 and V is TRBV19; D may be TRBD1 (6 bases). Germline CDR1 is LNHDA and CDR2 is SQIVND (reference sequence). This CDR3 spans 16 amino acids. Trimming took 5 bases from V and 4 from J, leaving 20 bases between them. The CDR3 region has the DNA TGTGCCAGTAGTGCCCCGGTGCGGGGGGCGGCCTATGGCTACACCTTC. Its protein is CASSAPVRGAAYGYTF.

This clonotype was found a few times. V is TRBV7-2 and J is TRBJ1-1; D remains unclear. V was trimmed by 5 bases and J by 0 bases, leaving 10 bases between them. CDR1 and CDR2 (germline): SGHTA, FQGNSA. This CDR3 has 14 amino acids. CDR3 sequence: CASSVRLMNTEAFF. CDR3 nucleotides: TGTGCCAGCAGCGTACGGCTTATGAACACTGAAGCTTTCTTT.

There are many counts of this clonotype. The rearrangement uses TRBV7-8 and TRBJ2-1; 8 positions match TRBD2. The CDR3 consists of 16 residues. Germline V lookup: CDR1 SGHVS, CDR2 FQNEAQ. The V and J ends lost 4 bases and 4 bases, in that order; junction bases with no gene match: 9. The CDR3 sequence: CASSSSGGQQYNEQFF. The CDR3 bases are TGTGCCAGCAGCTCGTCGGGGGGGCAGCAATACAATGAGCAGTTCTTC.

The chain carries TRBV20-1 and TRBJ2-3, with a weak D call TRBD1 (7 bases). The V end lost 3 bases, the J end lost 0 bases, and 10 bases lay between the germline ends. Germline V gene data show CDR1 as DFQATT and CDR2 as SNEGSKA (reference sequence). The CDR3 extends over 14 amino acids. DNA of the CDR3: TGCAGTGCTAGGGGGGGACAGAGCACAGATACGCAGTATTTT. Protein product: CSARGGQSTDTQYF.

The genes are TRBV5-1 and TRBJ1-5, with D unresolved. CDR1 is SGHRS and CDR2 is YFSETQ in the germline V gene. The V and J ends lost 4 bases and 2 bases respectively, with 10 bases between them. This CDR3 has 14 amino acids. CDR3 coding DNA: TGCGCCAGCAGCCGCCTGGGAGGCAATCAGCCCCAGCATTTT. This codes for CASSRLGGNQPQHF.

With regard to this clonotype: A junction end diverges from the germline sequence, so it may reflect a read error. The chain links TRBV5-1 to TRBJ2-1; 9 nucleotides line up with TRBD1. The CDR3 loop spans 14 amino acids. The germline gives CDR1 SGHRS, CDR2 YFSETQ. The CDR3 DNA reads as TGCGCCAGCACCTCCGGGACAGGGTGGAATGGGCAGTTCTTC. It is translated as CASTSGTGWNGQFF.

The CDR3 sequence: CASRREMNTEAFF. The CDR3 coding sequence is TGTGCCAGCAGAAGGGAGATGAACACTGAAGCTTTCTTT. The chain couples TRBV6-6 to TRBJ1-1; no firm D call. Between the trimmed V and J ends, which lost 6 bases and 0 bases, there was a span of 8 bases. The CDR3 is made up of 13 amino acids. Germline V gene sequence: CDR1 MNHNY, CDR2 SVGAGI (reference sequence).

CDR3 nucleotide sequence: TGTGCCATCAGTGAGTCCAGCTCCTACGAGCAGTACTTC. This translates into CAISESSSYEQYF. The chain joins TRBV10-3 to TRBJ2-7, with unresolved D. The V and J ends lost 0 bases and 0 bases respectively, with 3 bases between them. CDR3 length: 13 residues. CDR1 and CDR2 from the germline V gene are ENHRY and SYGVKD.

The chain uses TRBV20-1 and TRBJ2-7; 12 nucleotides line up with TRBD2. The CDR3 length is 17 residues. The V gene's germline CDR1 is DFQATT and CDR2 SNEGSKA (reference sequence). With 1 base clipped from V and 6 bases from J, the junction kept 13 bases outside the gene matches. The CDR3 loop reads CSARGPPLTSGGGEQYF. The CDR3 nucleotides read TGCAGTGCTAGAGGCCCCCCCCTGACTAGCGGGGGTGGCGAGCAGTACTTC.

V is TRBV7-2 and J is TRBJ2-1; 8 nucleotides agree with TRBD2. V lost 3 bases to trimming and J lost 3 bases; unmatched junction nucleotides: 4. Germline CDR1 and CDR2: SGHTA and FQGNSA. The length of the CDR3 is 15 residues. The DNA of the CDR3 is TGTGCCAGCAGCTTCGGGGGACTAGGCTACAATGAGCAGTTCTTC. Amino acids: CASSFGGLGYNEQFF.

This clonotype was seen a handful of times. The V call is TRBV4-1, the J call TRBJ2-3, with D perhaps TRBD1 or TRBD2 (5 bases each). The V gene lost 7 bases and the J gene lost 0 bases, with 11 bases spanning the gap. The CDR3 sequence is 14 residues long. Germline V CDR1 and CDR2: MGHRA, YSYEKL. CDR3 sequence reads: CASKRGPSTDTQYF. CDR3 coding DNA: TGCGCCAGCAAAAGGGGACCTAGCACAGATACGCAGTATTTT.

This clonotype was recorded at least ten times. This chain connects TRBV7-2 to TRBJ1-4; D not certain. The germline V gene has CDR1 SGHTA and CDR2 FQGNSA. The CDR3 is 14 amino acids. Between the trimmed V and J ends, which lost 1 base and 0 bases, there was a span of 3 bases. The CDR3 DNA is TGTGCCAGCAGCTTAGGTGCAACTAATGAAAAACTGTTTTTT. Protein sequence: CASSLGATNEKLFF.

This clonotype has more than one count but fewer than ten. CDR3 in amino acids: CASSLGGRRNEKLFF. Here the CDR3 DNA reads TGTGCCAGCAGCTTAGGAGGCAGGCGGAATGAAAAACTGTTTTTT. This rearrangement joins TRBV7-9 to TRBJ1-4, with no clear D. The CDR3 is 15 residues long. Germline CDR1 is SEHNR and CDR2 is FQNEAQ (reference sequence). The germline V and J ends were trimmed by 1 base and 5 bases, with 11 bases remaining between them.

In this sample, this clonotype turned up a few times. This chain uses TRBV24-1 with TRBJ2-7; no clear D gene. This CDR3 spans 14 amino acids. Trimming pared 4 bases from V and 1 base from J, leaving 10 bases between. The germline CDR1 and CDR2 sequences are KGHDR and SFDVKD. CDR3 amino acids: CATSDTRQSYEQYF. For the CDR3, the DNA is TGTGCCACCAGTGACACGCGACAATCCTACGAGCAGTACTTC.

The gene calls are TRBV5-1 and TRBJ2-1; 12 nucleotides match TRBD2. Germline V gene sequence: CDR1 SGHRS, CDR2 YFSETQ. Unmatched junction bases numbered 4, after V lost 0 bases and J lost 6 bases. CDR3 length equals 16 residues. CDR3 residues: CASSLAGTSGPNEQFF. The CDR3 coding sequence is TGCGCCAGCAGCTTGGCGGGGACTAGCGGGCCCAATGAGCAGTTCTTC.

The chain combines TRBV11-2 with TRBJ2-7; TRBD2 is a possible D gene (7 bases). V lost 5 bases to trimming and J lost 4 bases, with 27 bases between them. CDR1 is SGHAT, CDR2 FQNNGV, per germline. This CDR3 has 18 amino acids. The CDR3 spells CASSPLGRDMGAAYEQYF. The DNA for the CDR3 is TGTGCCAGCAGCCCCTTAGGGAGGGATATGGGGGCTGCGTACGAGCAGTACTTC.

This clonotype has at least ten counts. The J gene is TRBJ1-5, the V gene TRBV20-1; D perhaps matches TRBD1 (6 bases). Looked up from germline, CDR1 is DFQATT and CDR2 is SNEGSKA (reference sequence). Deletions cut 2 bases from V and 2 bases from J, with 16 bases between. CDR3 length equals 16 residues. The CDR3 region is CSARWGRQVGNQPQHF. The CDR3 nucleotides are TGCAGTGCTAGATGGGGCCGACAGGTAGGCAATCAGCCCCAGCATTTT.

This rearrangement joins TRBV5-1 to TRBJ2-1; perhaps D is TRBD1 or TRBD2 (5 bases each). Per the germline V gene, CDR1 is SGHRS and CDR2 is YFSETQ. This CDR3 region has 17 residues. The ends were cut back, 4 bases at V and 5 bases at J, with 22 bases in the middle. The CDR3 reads CASSPRGVAGRDNEQFF. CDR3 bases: TGCGCCAGCAGCCCCCGAGGGGTGGCAGGGAGAGACAATGAGCAGTTCTTC.